These 6 T cell receptor beta chains came from one sample sequenced in a study of regulatory dendritic cells for organ transplantation. These receptors have no known antigen. The repertoire was sequenced with immunoSEQ multiplex PCR; TCRdb's copy has only in-frame clones and lacks some. Here the sample spans roughly 12,000 clones, around three quarters being singletons. Allogeneic regulatory or mature dendritic cells were co-cultured for roughly five days with CFSE-labeled sorted T cells at 1:10. The sample was naive CD4+ T cells from blood cultured with regulatory dendritic cells. Subset described: CD45RA+ naive T cells. The receptors were sampled from a human donor in good health.

The chain uses TRBV5-1 and TRBJ2-5; no firm D call. The length of the CDR3 is 15 residues. V lost 1 base and J lost 3, with 13 bases in between. Per germline, CDR1 SGHRS and CDR2 YFSETQ. The CDR3 loop reads CASSLFLGFEETQYF. DNA for the CDR3: TGCGCCAGCAGCTTGTTCCTCGGTTTTGAAGAGACCCAGTACTTC.

The V gene is TRBV19, the J gene TRBJ1-4, with D unresolved. Per the germline V gene, CDR1 is LNHDA and CDR2 is SQIVND (reference sequence). The CDR3 is 13 residues long. With 2 bases removed from V and 2 bases from J, the gap between germline ends came to 3 bases. The CDR3 loop is CASSISTNEKLFF. CDR3 bases: TGTGCCAGTAGTATATCGACTAATGAAAAACTGTTTTTT.

This clone was detected a few times. The chain carries TRBV5-6 and TRBJ1-1, with a weak D call TRBD1 (5 bases). CDR3 length equals 16 residues. Per germline, CDR1 SGHDT and CDR2 YYEEEE. V shed 2 bases and J shed 11 bases, with 25 bases lying between them. The CDR3 DNA follows: TGTGCCAGCAGCTTAGGGGTCGGGGAGGGATACAGGTGGGCTTTCTTT. This sequence encodes CASSLGVGEGYRWAFF.

The rearrangement uses TRBV7-2 and TRBJ2-7; 12 nucleotides line up with TRBD2. CDR3 size: 18 residues. Germline V CDR1 and CDR2: SGHTA, FQGNSA. V dropped 5 bases and J dropped 0; count of bases not matched to a gene: 11. The CDR3 protein is CASSRPTSGGHSSYEQYF. The CDR3 nucleotides read TGTGCCAGCAGCCGACCGACTAGCGGGGGACACAGCTCCTACGAGCAGTACTTC.

This chain joins TRBV18 and TRBJ2-6; tentative D call: TRBD2 (5 bases). The ends were cut back, 2 bases at V and 0 bases at J, with 14 bases in the middle. Germline lookup yields CDR1 KGHSH and CDR2 LQKENI. The CDR3 covers 18 residues. CDR3 amino acids: CASSPDTRAFSGANVLTF. CDR3 sequence (DNA): TGTGCCAGCTCACCAGATACGCGGGCATTCTCTGGGGCCAACGTCCTGACTTTC.

The V call is TRBV9, the J call TRBJ1-6; TRBD1 might be the D (6 bases). The CDR3 totals 19 residues. The V end was cut by 0 bases, the J end by 8 bases, with 24 bases between. CDR1 and CDR2 (germline): SGDLS, YYNGEE. CDR3 nucleotide sequence: TGTGCCAGCAGCGTAGGCGGTAGCGCAGGGGCGCCCGGAGATTCACCCCTCCACTTT. It codes for CASSVGGSAGAPGDSPLHF. The entire variable domain, with the rest obtained from reference TRBV9 and TRBJ1-6, is as follows: DSGVTQTPKHLITATGQRVTLRCSPRSGDLSVYWYQQSLDQGLQFLIQYYNGEERAKGNILERFSAQQFPDLHSELNLSSLELGDSALYFCASSVGGSAGAPGDSPLHFGNGTRLTVT.